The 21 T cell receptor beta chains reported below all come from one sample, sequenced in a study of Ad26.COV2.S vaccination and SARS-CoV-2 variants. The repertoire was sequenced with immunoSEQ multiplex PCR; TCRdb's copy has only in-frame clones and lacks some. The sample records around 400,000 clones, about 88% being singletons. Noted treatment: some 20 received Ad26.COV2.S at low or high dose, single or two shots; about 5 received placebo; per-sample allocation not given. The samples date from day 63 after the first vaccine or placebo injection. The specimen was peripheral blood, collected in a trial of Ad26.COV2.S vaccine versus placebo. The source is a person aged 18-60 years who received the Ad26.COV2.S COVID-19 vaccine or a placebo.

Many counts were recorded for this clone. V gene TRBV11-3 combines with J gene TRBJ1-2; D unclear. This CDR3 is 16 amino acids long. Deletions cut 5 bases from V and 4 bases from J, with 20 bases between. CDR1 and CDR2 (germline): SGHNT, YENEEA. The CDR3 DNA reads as TGTGCCAGCAGCCCCGAGGGCCGGGAGGGCCGCTATGGCTACACCTTC. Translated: CASSPEGREGRYGYTF.

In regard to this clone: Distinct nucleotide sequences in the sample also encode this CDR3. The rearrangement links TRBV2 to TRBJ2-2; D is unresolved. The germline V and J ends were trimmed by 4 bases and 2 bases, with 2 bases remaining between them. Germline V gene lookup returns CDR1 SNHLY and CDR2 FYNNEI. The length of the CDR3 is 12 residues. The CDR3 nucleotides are TGTGCCAGCAGTGTTAACACCGGGGAGCTGTTTTTT. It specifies CASSVNTGELFF.

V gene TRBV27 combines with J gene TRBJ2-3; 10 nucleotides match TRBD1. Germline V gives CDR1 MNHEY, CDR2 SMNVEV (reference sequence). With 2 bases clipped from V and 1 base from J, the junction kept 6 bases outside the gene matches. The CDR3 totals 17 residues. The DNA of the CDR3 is TGTGCCAGCAGTTTAAGGATGGGGACAGGGGGCACAGATACGCAGTATTTT. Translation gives CASSLRMGTGGTDTQYF.

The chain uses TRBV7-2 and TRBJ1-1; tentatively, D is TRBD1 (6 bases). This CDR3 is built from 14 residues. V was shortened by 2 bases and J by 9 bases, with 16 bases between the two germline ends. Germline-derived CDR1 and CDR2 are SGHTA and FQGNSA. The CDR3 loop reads CASSLLIRGGQAFF. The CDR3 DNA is TGTGCCAGCAGCTTACTTATCCGGGGGGGCCAAGCTTTCTTT.

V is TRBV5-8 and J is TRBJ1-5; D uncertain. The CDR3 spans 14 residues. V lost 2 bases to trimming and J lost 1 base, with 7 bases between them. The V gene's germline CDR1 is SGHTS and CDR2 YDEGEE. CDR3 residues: CASSFGQSNQPQHF. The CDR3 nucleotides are TGTGCCAGCAGCTTCGGCCAGAGCAATCAGCCCCAGCATTTT.

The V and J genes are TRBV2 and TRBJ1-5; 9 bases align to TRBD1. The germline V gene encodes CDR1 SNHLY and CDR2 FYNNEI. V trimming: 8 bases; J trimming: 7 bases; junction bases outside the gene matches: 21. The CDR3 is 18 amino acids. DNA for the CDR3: TGTGCCAGCGATGGCGGGACAGGGTCGGGTATAGGACGGCAGCCCCAGCATTTT. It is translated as CASDGGTGSGIGRQPQHF. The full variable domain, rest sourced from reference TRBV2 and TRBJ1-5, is EPEVTQTPSHQVTQMGQEVILRCVPISNHLYFYWYRQILGQKVEFLVSFYNNEISEKSEIFDDQFSVERPDGSNFTLKIRSTKLEDSAMYFCASDGGTGSGIGRQPQHFGDGTRLSIL.

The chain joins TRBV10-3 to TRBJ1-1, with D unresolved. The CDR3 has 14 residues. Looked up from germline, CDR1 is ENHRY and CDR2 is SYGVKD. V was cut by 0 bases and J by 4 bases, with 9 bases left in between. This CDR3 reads CAISESQGRTEAFF. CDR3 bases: TGTGCCATCAGTGAGTCGCAAGGGCGCACTGAAGCTTTCTTT.

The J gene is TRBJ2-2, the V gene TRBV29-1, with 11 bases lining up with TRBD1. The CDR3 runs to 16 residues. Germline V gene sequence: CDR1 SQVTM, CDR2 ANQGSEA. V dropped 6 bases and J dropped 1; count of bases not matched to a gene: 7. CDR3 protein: CSVPGTGGLNTGELFF. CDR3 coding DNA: TGCAGCGTCCCTGGGACAGGGGGTTTGAACACCGGGGAGCTGTTTTTT.

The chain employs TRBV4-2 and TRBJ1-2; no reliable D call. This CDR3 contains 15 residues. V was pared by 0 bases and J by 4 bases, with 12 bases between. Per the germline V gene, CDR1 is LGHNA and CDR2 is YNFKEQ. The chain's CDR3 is CASSQDTGRVYGYTF. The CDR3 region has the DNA TGTGCCAGCAGCCAAGATACGGGTCGGGTCTATGGCTACACCTTC.

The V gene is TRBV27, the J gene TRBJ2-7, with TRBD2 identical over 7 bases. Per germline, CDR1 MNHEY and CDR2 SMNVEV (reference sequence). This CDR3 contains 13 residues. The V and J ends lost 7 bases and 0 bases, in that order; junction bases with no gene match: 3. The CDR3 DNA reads TGTGCCAGCAAGCGGGATGGCTCCTACGAGCAGTACTTC. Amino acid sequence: CASKRDGSYEQYF.

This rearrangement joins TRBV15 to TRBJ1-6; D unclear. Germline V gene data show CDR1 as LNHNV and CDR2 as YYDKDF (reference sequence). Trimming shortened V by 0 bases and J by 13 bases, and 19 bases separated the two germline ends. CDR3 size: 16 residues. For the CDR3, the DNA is TGTGCCACCAGCAGAGATTCCCCCCCCTCTCAAAACCCCCTCCACTTT. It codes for CATSRDSPPSQNPLHF.

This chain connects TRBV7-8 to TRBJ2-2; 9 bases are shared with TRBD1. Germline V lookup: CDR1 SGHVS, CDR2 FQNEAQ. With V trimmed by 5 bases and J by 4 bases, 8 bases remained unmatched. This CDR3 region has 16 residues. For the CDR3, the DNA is TGTGCCAGCAGCATCCGGGACAGGGAAACCACCGGGGAGCTGTTTTTT. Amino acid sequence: CASSIRDRETTGELFF.

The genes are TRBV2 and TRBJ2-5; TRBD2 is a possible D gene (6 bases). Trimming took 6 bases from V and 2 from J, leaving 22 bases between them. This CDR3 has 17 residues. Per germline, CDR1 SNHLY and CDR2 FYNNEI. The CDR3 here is CASRPSFRGGKQETQYF. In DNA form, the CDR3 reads TGTGCCAGCAGACCTTCCTTCCGGGGCGGGAAACAAGAGACCCAGTACTTC.

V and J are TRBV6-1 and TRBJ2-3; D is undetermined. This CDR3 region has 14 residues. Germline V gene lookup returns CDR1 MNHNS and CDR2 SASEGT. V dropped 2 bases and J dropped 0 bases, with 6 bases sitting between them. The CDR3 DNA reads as TGTGCCAGCAGTGAAATATCTAGCACAGATACGCAGTATTTT. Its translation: CASSEISSTDTQYF.

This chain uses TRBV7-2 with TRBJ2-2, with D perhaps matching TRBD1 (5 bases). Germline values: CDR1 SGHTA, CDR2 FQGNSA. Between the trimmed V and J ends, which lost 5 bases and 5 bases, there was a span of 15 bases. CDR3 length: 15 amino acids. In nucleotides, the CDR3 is TGTGCCAGCAGCCGCGCTCCTCAGGGTACCGGGGAGCTGTTTTTT. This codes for CASSRAPQGTGELFF.

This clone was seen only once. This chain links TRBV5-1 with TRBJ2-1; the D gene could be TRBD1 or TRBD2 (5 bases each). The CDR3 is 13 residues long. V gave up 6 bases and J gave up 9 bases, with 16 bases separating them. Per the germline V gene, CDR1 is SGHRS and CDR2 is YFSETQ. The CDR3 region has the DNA TGCGCCAGCACCCCGGGGCTAGCCGCTGAGCAGTTCTTC. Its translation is CASTPGLAAEQFF. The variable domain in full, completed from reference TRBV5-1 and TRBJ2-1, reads KAGVTQTPRYLIKTRGQQVTLSCSPISGHRSVSWYQQTPGQGLQFLFEYFSETQRNKGNFPGRFSGRQFSNSRSEMNVSTLELGDSALYLCASTPGLAAEQFFGPGTRLTVL.

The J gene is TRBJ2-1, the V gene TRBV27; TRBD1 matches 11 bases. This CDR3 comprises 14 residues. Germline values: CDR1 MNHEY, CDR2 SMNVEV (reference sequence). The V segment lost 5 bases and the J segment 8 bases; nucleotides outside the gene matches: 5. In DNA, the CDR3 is TGTGCCAGCAGTCAGGACAGGGGGCGGCATGAGCAGTTCTTC. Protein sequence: CASSQDRGRHEQFF.

The chain's CDR3 is CASSQEGLNEKLFF. DNA of the CDR3: TGCGCCAGCAGCCAAGAAGGACTTAATGAAAAACTGTTTTTT. J is TRBJ1-4 and V is TRBV4-1; no reliable D call. CDR1 and CDR2 from the germline V gene are MGHRA and YSYEKL. Trimming cost V 0 bases and J 4 bases, with 6 bases left between them. The CDR3 contains 14 residues.

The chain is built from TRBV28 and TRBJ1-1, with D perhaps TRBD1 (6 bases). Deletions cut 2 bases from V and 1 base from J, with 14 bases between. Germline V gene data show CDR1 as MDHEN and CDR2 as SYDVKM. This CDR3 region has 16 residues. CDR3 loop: CASSLTGARANTEAFF. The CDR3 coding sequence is TGTGCCAGCAGTTTAACGGGGGCCAGGGCGAACACTGAAGCTTTCTTT.

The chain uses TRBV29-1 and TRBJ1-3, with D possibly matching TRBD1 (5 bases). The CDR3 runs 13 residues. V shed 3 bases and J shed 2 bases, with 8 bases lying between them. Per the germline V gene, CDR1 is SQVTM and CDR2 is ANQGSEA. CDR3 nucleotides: TGCAGCGTTGATACGGGGCCTGGAAACACCATATATTTT. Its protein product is CSVDTGPGNTIYF. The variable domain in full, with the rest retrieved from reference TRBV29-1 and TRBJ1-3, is SAVISQKPSRDICQRGTSLTIQCQVDSQVTMMFWYRQQPGQSLTLIATANQGSEATYESGFVIDKFPISRPNLTFSTLTVSNMSPEDSSIYLCSVDTGPGNTIYFGEGSWLTVV.

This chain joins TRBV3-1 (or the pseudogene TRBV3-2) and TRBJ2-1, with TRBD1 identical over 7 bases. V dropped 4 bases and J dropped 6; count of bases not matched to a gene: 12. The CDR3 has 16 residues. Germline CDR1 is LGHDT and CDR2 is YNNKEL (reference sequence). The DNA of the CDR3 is TGTGCCAGCAGCCTCGCCGGGACAGTGTACATCAATGAGCAGTTCTTC. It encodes CASSLAGTVYINEQFF.